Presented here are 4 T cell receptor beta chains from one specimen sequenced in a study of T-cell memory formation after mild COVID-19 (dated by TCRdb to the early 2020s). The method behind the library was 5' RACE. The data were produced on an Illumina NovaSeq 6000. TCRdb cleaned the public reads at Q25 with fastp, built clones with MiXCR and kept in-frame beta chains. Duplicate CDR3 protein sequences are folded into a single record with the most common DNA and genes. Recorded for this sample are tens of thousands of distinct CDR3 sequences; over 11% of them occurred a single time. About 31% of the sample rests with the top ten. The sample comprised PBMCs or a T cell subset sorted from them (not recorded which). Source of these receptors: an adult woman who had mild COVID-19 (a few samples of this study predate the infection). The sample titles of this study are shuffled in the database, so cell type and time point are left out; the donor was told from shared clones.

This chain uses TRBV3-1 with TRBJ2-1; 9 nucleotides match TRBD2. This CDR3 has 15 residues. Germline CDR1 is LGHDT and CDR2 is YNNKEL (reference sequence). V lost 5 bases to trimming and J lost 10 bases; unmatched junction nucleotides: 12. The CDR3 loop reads CASSAHSGGPFEQFF. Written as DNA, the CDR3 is TGTGCCAGCAGCGCCCACAGCGGGGGGCCTTTCGAGCAGTTCTTC.

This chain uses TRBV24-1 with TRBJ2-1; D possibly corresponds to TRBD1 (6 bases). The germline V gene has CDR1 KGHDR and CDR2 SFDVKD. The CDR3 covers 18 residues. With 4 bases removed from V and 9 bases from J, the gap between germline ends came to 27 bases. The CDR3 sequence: CATSDLPPPETGVREQFF. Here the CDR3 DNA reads TGTGCCACCAGTGACCTTCCTCCGCCCGAGACAGGTGTCCGTGAGCAGTTCTTC.

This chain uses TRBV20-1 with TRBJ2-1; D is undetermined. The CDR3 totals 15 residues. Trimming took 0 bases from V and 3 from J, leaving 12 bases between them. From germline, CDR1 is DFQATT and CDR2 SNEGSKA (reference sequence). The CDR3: CSARDFGGYYNEQFF. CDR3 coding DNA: TGCAGTGCTAGAGATTTTGGTGGGTACTACAATGAGCAGTTCTTC.

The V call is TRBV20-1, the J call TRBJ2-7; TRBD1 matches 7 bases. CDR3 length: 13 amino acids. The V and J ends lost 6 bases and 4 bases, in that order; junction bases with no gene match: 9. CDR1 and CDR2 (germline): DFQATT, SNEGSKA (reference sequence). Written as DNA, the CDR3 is TGCAGTGCGAGGGACAGTTTGAAGTACGAGCAGTACTTC. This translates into CSARDSLKYEQYF.